Presented here are 10 T cell receptor beta chains from one specimen sequenced in a study of shared clonotypes between healthy human individuals. Naive CD8 cells lacked CD45RO and underwent positive selection for CCR7, leaving out terminally differentiated effector memory CD45RA+ cells. Data came from immunoSEQ multiplex PCR; TCRdb stores just in-frame clones and leaves some out. The sample holds around 2,000,000 clones; approximately 94% are singletons and the top ten take about 1.5%. Sample: naive CD8+ T cells from PBMCs. The receptors were gathered from a man aged 18 to 30 in good health. Some clones in this sample may be carry-over from other donors' samples.

The J gene is TRBJ1-2, the V gene TRBV5-1, with 10 positions matching TRBD1. CDR1 and CDR2 (germline): SGHRS, YFSETQ. The ends lost 5 bases at V and 4 bases at J; junction bases unmatched: 8. The CDR3 has 15 amino acids. CDR3 residues: CASRSTGGLVYGYTF. The CDR3 nucleotides are TGCGCCAGCAGGTCGACAGGGGGCCTCGTCTATGGCTACACCTTC.

As concerns this clone: In the same sample, other DNA sequences code for this CDR3. This chain links TRBV11-2 with TRBJ2-1; D is undetermined. V was clipped by 1 base and J by 4 bases, with 2 bases between them. Per the germline V gene, CDR1 is SGHAT and CDR2 is FQNNGV. This CDR3 has 12 residues. The CDR3 bases are TGTGCCAGCAGCTTAGCGTACAATGAGCAGTTCTTC. Translation: CASSLAYNEQFF. The whole variable domain, remainder taken from reference TRBV11-2 and TRBJ2-1, is EAGVAQSPRYKIIEKRQSVAFWCNPISGHATLYWYQQILGQGPKLLIQFQNNGVVDDSQLPKDRFSAERLKGVDSTLKIQPAKLEDSAVYLCASSLAYNEQFFGPGTRLTVL.

J is TRBJ2-7 and V is TRBV4-2, with 8 bases that match TRBD1. The CDR3 spans 13 residues. Germline V CDR1 and CDR2: LGHNA, YNFKEQ. Trimming removed 2 bases from V and 4 bases from J; junction bases left unmatched: 1. CDR3 in amino acids: CASSQRTGYEQYF. The CDR3 coding sequence is TGTGCCAGCAGCCAACGGACAGGGTACGAGCAGTACTTC.

The rearrangement links TRBV27 to TRBJ2-3; tentative D call: TRBD2 (6 bases). In germline, CDR1 is MNHEY, CDR2 SMNVEV (reference sequence). The V and J ends lost 6 bases and 7 bases respectively, with 14 bases between them. The CDR3 totals 13 residues. This CDR3 reads CASSLGLDYTQYF. The CDR3 DNA follows: TGTGCCAGCAGCCTGGGACTCGACTATACGCAGTATTTT.

This clone was detected once. The chain links TRBV7-2 to TRBJ2-4; tentatively, D is TRBD1 (5 bases). The CDR3 extends over 18 amino acids. The V gene's germline CDR1 is SGHTA and CDR2 FQGNSA. V was clipped by 5 bases and J by 5 bases, with 25 bases between them. The CDR3 DNA is TGTGCCAGCAGCCTCAGGGCGGCCAGCCGCTCCCTGGAAAACATTCAGTACTTC. As protein: CASSLRAASRSLENIQYF.

The chain couples TRBV27 to TRBJ1-2; 8 bases match TRBD1. CDR3 size: 14 residues. Germline assignment: CDR1 MNHEY and CDR2 SMNVEV (reference sequence). V lost 2 bases, J lost 5 bases, and 4 bases stayed unmatched. The CDR3 nucleotides read TGTGCCAGCAGTTTAGGACAGGGAGGGTATGGCTACACCTTC. It is translated as CASSLGQGGYGYTF.

The V gene is TRBV5-4, the J gene TRBJ1-2; 11 nucleotides match TRBD1. V dropped 0 bases and J dropped 1; count of bases not matched to a gene: 5. This CDR3 has 17 residues. Germline-derived CDR1 and CDR2 are SGHNT and YYREEE (reference sequence). In nucleotides, the CDR3 is TGTGCCAGCAGCTTGGGGACAGGGGGCACCATTAACTATGGCTACACCTTC. Residues: CASSLGTGGTINYGYTF.

This rearrangement joins TRBV6-4 to TRBJ2-6; the D gene is possibly TRBD1 (5 bases). The CDR3 runs 18 residues. Germline-derived CDR1 and CDR2 are MRHNA and SNTAGT. Trimming pared 6 bases from V and 0 bases from J, leaving 18 bases between. CDR3 region: CASRTSKTDFSGANVLTF. CDR3 DNA sequence: TGTGCCAGCAGAACCTCGAAGACAGATTTCTCTGGGGCCAACGTCCTGACTTTC.

This chain uses TRBV2 with TRBJ2-7; the D gene could be TRBD1 or TRBD2 (5 bases each). Germline-derived CDR1 and CDR2 are SNHLY and FYNNEI. The CDR3 covers 16 residues. The V and J ends lost 1 base and 3 bases respectively, with 16 bases between them. The CDR3 coding sequence is TGTGCCAGCAGTGAAGGGGGCGGGCGCCGCTACTACGAGCAGTACTTC. It translates to CASSEGGGRRYYEQYF.

J is TRBJ2-7 and V is TRBV13; 7 bases align to TRBD1. V was pared by 5 bases and J by 11 bases, with 21 bases of the junction left unmatched. Germline V gives CDR1 PRHDT, CDR2 FYEKMQ (reference sequence). This CDR3 has 16 amino acids. The CDR3 DNA reads as TGTGCCAGCAGCCGCCGGGACAGTCAACCCGGGGATAGGGAGTACTTC. Encoded protein: CASSRRDSQPGDREYF.